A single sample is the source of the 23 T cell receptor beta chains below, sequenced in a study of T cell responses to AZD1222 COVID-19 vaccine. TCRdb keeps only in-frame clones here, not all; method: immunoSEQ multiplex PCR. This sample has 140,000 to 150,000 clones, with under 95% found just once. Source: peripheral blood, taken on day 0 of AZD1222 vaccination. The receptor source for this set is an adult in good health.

CDR3 amino acids: CASSLRRGGDYGYTF. In DNA form, the CDR3 reads TGTGCCAGCAGTTTACGACGTGGGGGAGACTATGGCTACACCTTC. The chain combines TRBV7-8 with TRBJ1-2; D might be TRBD1 (5 bases). This CDR3 has 15 amino acids. Germline V gene lookup returns CDR1 SGHVS and CDR2 FQNEAQ. V was clipped by 6 bases and J by 3 bases, with 17 bases between them.

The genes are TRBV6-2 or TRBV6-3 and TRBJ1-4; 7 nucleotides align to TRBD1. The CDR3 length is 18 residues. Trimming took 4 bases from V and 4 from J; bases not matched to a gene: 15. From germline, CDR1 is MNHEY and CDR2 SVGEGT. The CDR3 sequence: CASSFNPGQPSLNEKLFF. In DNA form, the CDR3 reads TGTGCCAGCAGTTTCAACCCGGGACAGCCCTCTCTTAATGAAAAACTGTTTTTT.

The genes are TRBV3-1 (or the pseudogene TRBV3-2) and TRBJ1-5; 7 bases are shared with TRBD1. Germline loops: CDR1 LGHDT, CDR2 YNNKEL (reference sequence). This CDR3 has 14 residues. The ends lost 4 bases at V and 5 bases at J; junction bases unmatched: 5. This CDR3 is CASSPRQGHQPQHF. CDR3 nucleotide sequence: TGTGCCAGCAGCCCACGACAGGGCCATCAGCCCCAGCATTTT.

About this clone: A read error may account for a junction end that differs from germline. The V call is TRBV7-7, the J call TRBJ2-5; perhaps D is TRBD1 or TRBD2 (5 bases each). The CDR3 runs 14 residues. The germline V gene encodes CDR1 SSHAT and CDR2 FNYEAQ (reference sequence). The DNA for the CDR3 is TGTGCTAGCAGCTTTGAGGGGTGGCAAGAGACCCAGTACTTC. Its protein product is CASSFEGWQETQYF.

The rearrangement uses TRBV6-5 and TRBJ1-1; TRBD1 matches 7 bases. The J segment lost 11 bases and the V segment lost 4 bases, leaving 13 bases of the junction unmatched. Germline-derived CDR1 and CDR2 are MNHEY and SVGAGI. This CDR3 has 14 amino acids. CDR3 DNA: TGTGCCAGCAGTTTGGACAGGCGGAGTCTTTGGGCTTTCTTT. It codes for CASSLDRRSLWAFF.

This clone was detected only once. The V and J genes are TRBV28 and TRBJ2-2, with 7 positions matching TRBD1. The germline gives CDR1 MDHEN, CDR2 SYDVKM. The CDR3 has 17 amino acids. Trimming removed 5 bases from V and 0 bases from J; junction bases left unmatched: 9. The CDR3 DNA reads TGTGCCAGCAGTACCCTCCACGGGACAGCGAACACCGGGGAGCTGTTTTTT. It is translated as CASSTLHGTANTGELFF.

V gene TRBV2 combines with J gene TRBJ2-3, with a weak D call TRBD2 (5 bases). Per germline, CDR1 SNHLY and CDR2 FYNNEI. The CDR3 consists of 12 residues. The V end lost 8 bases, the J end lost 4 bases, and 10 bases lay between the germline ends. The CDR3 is CASLGLSDTQYF. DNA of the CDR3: TGTGCCAGCCTCGGACTTTCAGATACGCAGTATTTT.

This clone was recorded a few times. The CDR3 here is CASSRSTIAGRTDTQYF. DNA for the CDR3: TGCGCCAGCAGCCGCTCTACTATAGCGGGGCGCACAGATACGCAGTATTTT. The chain has TRBV5-1 and TRBJ2-3; TRBD2 aligns across 8 bases. With V trimmed by 4 bases and J by 1 base, 11 bases remained unmatched. CDR3 size: 17 residues. The germline gives CDR1 SGHRS, CDR2 YFSETQ.

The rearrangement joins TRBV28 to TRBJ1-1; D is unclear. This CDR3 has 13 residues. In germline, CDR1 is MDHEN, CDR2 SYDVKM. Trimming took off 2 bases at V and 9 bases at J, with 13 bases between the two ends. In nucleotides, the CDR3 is TGTGCCAGCAGTTTACCCATGTCCCTGCAAGCTTTCTTT. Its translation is CASSLPMSLQAFF.

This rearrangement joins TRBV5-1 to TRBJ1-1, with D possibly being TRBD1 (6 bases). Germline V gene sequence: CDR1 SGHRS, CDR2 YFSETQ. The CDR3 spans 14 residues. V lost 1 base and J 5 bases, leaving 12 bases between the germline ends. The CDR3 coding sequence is TGCGCCAGCAGCTTGCGGCACAGGGATACTGAAGCTTTCTTT. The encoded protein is CASSLRHRDTEAFF.

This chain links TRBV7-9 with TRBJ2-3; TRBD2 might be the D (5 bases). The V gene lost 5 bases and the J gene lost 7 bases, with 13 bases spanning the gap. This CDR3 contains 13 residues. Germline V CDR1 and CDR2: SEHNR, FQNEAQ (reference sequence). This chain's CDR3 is CASSVTTTNTQYF. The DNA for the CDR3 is TGTGCCAGCAGCGTGACTACCACCAATACGCAGTATTTT.

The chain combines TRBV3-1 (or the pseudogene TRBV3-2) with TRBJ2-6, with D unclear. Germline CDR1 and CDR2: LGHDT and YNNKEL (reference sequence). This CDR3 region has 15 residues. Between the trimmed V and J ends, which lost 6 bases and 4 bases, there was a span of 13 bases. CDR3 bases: TGTGCCAGCAGTTTTGGAGTTTTGGGGGCCAACGTCCTGACTTTC. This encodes CASSFGVLGANVLTF.

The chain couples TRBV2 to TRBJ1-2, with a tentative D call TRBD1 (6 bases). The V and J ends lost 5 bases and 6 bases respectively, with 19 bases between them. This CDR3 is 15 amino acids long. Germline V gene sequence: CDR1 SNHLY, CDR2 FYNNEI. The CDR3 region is CASSSQGRVGDGYTF. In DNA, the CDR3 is TGTGCCAGCAGTTCACAGGGTCGGGTTGGTGATGGCTACACCTTC.

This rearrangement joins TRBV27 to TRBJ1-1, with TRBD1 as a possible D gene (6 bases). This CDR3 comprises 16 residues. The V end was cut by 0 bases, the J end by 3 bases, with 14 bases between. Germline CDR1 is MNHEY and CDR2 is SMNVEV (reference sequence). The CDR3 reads CASSLSRGTLDTEAFF. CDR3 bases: TGTGCCAGCAGTTTATCGAGGGGGACTCTTGACACTGAAGCTTTCTTT.

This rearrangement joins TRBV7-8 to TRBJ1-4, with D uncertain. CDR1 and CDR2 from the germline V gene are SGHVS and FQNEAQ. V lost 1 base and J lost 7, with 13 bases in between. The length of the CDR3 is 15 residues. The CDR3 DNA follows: TGTGCCAGCAGCTTAGTGGGCGCACCGGGTGAAAAACTGTTTTTT. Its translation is CASSLVGAPGEKLFF. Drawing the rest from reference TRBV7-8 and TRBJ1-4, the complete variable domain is GAGVSQSPRYKVAKRGQDVALRCDPISGHVSLFWYQQALGQGPEFLTYFQNEAQLDKSGLPSDRFFAERPEGSVSTLKIQRTQQEDSAVYLCASSLVGAPGEKLFFGSGTQLSVL.

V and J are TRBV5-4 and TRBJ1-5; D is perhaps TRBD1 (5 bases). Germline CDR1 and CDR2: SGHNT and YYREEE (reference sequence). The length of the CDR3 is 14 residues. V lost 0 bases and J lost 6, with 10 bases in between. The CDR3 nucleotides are TGTGCCAGCAGCTTGGACGGGGCGGGTCAGCCCCAGCATTTT. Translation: CASSLDGAGQPQHF.

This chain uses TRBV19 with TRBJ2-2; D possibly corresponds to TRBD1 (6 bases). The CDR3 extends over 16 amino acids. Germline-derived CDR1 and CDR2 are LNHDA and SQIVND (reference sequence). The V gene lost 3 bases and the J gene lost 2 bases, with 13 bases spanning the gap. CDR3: CASSMYNRENTGELFF. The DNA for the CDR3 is TGTGCCAGTAGTATGTACAACAGGGAAAACACCGGGGAGCTGTTTTTT.

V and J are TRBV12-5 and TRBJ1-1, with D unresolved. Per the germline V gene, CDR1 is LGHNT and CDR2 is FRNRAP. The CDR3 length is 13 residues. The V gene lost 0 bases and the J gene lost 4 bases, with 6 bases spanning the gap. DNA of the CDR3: TGTGCTAGTGGTTTGGTGGGATTCACTGAAGCTTTCTTT. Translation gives CASGLVGFTEAFF.

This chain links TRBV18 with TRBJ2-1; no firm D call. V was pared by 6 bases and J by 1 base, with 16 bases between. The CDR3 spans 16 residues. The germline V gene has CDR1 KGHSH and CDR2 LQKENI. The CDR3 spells CASSPLMGSSYNEQFF. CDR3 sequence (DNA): TGTGCCAGCTCCCCCCTTATGGGGTCGTCCTACAATGAGCAGTTCTTC.

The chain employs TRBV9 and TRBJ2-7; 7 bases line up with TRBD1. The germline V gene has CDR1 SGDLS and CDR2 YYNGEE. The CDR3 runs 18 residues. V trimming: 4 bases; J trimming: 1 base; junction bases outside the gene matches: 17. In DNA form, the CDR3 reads TGTGCCAGCAGCCCCCCTGACTCGACAGGGCTGTTGTCCTACGAGCAGTACTTC. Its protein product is CASSPPDSTGLLSYEQYF.

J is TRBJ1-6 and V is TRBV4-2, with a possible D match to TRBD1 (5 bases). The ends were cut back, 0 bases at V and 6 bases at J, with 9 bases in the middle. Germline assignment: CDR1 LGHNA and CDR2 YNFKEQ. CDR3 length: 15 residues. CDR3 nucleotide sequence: TGTGCCAGCAGCCAAGAAAGCCAGGGTAATTCACCCCTCCACTTT. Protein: CASSQESQGNSPLHF.

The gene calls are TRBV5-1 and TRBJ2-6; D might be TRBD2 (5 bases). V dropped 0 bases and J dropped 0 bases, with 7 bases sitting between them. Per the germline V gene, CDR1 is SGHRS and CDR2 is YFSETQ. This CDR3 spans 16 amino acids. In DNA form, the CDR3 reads TGCGCCAGCAGCTTGGTAGGGAGCTCTGGGGCCAACGTCCTGACTTTC. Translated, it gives CASSLVGSSGANVLTF.

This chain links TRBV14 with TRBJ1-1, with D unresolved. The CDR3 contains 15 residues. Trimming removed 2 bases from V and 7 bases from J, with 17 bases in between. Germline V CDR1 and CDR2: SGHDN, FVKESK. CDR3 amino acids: CASSQPGTAGIEAFF. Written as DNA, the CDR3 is TGTGCCAGCAGCCAACCGGGAACGGCGGGGATTGAAGCTTTCTTT.